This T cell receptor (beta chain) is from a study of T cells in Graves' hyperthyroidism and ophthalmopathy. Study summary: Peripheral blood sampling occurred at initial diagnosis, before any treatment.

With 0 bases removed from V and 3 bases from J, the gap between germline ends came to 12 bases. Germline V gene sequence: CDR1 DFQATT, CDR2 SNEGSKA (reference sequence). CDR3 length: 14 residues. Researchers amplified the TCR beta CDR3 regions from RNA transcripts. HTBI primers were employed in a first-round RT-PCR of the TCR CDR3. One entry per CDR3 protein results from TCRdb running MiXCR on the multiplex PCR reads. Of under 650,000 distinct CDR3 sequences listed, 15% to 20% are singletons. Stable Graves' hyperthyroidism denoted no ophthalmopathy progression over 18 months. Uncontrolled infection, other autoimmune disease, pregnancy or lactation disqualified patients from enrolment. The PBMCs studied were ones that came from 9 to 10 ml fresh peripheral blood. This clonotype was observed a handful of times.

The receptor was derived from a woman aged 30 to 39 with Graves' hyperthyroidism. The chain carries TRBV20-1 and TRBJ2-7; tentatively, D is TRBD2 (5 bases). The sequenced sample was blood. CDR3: CSARDGSEYYEQYF. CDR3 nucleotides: TGCAGTGCTAGAGATGGTAGCGAATACTACGAGCAGTACTTC.